These 3 T cell receptor beta chains were sequenced from one sample in a study of OX40 agonist ivuxolimab in advanced cancers. Only in-frame clones appear in the TCRdb table, and some are missing; sequencing was by immunoSEQ multiplex PCR. The data hold about 22,000 clones, with approximately 84% observed a single time. The sample here was CD4+ or CD8+ T cells sorted from blood, taken in a trial of the OX40 agonist ivuxolimab. These receptor sequences come from an adult with an advanced solid tumor such as melanoma, head and neck, liver or kidney cancer.

The chain is built from TRBV5-1 and TRBJ2-5, with a possible D match to TRBD2 (6 bases). This CDR3 has 19 amino acids. V gave up 0 bases and J gave up 2 bases, with 23 bases separating them. Germline-derived CDR1 and CDR2 are SGHRS and YFSETQ. The CDR3: CASSLEGPIPAGLQETQYF. The CDR3 nucleotides read TGCGCCAGCAGCTTGGAGGGCCCTATTCCAGCGGGCTTACAAGAGACCCAGTACTTC.

V is TRBV4-2 and J is TRBJ1-2; TRBD1 matches 7 bases. The CDR3 covers 16 residues. Germline assignment: CDR1 LGHNA and CDR2 YNFKEQ. V trimming: 2 bases; J trimming: 4 bases; junction bases outside the gene matches: 10. For the CDR3, the DNA is TGTGCCAGCAGCCAAACGCGAGGGGGCATGAGCTATGGCTACACCTTC. Translating gives CASSQTRGGMSYGYTF.

This clone was observed once. J is TRBJ2-1 and V is TRBV19, with 12 bases aligning to TRBD2. With V trimmed by 6 bases and J by 8 bases, 2 bases remained unmatched. This CDR3 contains 13 residues. Germline V gene data show CDR1 as LNHDA and CDR2 as SQIVND (reference sequence). The CDR3 bases are TGTGCCAGTAGGACTAGCGGGAGCGATGAGCAGTTCTTC. The encoded protein is CASRTSGSDEQFF.